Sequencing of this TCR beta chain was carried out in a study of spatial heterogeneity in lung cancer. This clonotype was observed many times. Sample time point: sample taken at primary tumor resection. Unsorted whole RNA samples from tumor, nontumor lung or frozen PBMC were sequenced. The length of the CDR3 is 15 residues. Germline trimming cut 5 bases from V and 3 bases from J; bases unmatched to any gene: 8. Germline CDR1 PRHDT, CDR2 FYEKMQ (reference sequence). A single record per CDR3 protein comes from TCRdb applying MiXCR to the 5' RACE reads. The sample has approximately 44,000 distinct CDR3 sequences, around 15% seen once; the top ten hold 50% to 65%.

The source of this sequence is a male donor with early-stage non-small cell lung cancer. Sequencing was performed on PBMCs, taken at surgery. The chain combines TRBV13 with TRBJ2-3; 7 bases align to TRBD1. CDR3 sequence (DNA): TGTGCCAGCAGCCGGGACAGTATGAAAACAGATACGCAGTATTTT. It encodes CASSRDSMKTDTQYF.